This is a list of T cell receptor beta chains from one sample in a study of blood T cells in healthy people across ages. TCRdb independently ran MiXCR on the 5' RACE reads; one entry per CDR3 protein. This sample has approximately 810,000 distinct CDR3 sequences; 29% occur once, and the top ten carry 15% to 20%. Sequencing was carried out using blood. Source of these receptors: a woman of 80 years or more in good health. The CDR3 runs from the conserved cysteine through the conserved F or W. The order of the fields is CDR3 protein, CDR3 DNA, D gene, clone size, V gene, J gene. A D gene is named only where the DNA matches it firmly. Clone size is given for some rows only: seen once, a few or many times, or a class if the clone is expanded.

CASSGTDHYGYTF	TGTGCCAGCAGCGGGACAGACCACTATGGCTACACCTTC	TRBD1	NA	TRBV7-2	TRBJ1-2
CSARDTPDRTVYSPLHF	TGCAGTGCTAGAGATACCCCTGACAGGACGGTCTATTCACCCCTCCACTTT	NA	NA	TRBV20-1	TRBJ1-6
CASSWSGDYNEQFF	TGTGCCAGCAGTTGGAGCGGGGACTACAATGAGCAGTTCTTC	TRBD2	many	TRBV6-6	TRBJ2-1
CASSSSWTGGGTDTQYF	TGCGCCAGCAGCTCCTCCTGGACAGGGGGAGGCACAGATACGCAGTATTTT	TRBD1	many	TRBV5-1	TRBJ2-3
CASSPESGVYGETQYF	TGTGCCAGCAGTCCCGAATCTGGCGTGTACGGGGAGACCCAGTACTTC	NA	many	TRBV2	TRBJ2-5
CASSMKGLAGDEQYF	TGCGCCAGCAGCATGAAGGGACTAGCGGGAGACGAGCAGTACTTC	TRBD2	NA	TRBV5-1	TRBJ2-7
CASSFRSGRIQNIQYF	TGTGCCAGCAGTTTTAGATCGGGGAGGATCCAAAACATTCAGTACTTC	NA	few	TRBV28	TRBJ2-4
CASSYSRGAADTQYF	TGTGCCAGCAGTTACAGTCGAGGGGCCGCAGATACGCAGTATTTT	NA	many	TRBV6-2/TRBV6-3	TRBJ2-3
CAIRETGPNTGELFF	TGTGCCATCAGGGAGACAGGACCGAACACCGGGGAGCTGTTTTTT	NA	many	TRBV10-3	TRBJ2-2
CASSETPGEQETQYF	TGTGCCAGCAGCGAAACCCCAGGTGAACAAGAGACCCAGTACTTC	NA	many	TRBV9	TRBJ2-5
CASSGDGASGETQYF	TGTGCCAGCAGCGGCGACGGGGCCTCCGGGGAGACCCAGTACTTC	NA	NA	TRBV7-6	TRBJ2-5
CAIRGGQGINSPLHF	TGTGCCATCAGGGGTGGACAGGGGATCAATTCACCCCTCCACTTT	TRBD1	many	TRBV10-3	TRBJ1-6
CASSLGRGGRNIQYF	TGTGCCAGCAGCTTGGGGAGGGGGGGGAGAAACATTCAGTACTTC	NA	few	TRBV5-5	TRBJ2-4
CASSRIQGASYEQYF	TGTGCCAGCTCACGAATACAGGGGGCCTCCTACGAGCAGTACTTC	TRBD1	many	TRBV18	TRBJ2-7
CASSLQGRLNTDTQYF	TGCGCCAGCAGCTTGCAGGGACGCCTGAACACAGATACGCAGTATTTT	NA	many	TRBV5-1	TRBJ2-3
CASSHTEAFF	TGTGCCAGCAGTCACACTGAAGCTTTCTTT	NA	many	TRBV6-5	TRBJ1-1
CATSTRGGANVLTF	TGTGCCACCAGTACTCGAGGGGGGGCCAACGTCCTGACTTTC	NA	NA	TRBV15	TRBJ2-6
CASSYRTNYGYTF	TGTGCCAGCAGTTACAGAACTAACTATGGCTACACCTTC	NA	many	TRBV6-5	TRBJ1-2
CASSAGSQAGQPQHF	TGTGCCAGCAGTGCCGGAAGCCAGGCAGGGCAGCCCCAGCATTTT	NA	few	TRBV2	TRBJ1-5
CASSYSAGGQETQYF	TGTGCCAGCAGTTACTCAGCGGGGGGGCAAGAGACCCAGTACTTC	TRBD2	NA	TRBV6-6	TRBJ2-5
CASSYGDGEETQYF	TGTGCCAGCAGTTACGGGGACGGAGAAGAGACCCAGTACTTC	NA	NA	TRBV6-6	TRBJ2-5
CASSADYSRTDTQYF	TGTGCCAGCAGCGCAGACTACTCCCGCACAGATACGCAGTATTTT	NA	many	TRBV6-1	TRBJ2-3
CASSQNRGSESEKLFF	TGCGCCAGCAGCCAAAATCGAGGAAGCGAGTCTGAAAAACTGTTTTTT	NA	NA	TRBV4-1	TRBJ1-4
CASSLSEGRETQYF	TGTGCCAGCAGCTTAAGTGAGGGTAGGGAGACCCAGTACTTC	NA	many	TRBV7-9	TRBJ2-5
CSARARRLFSNQPQHF	TGCAGTGCTAGAGCCCGGAGACTCTTTAGCAATCAGCCCCAGCATTTT	NA	many	TRBV20-1	TRBJ1-5
CASSQWGGLAKNIQYF	TGTGCCAGCAGCCAATGGGGAGGGCTGGCCAAAAACATTCAGTACTTC	TRBD2	many	TRBV14	TRBJ2-4
CSGGAADTGELFF	TGCAGTGGGGGGGCGGCAGACACCGGGGAGCTGTTTTTT	NA	NA	TRBV20-1	TRBJ2-2
CASSPEGTETQYF	TGTGCCAGCTCACCTGAGGGTACGGAGACCCAGTACTTC	NA	many	TRBV18	TRBJ2-5
CSARTGDSKNIQYF	TGCAGTGCCAGGACAGGGGATTCCAAAAACATTCAGTACTTC	TRBD1	NA	TRBV20-1	TRBJ2-4
CASSPWDRVYNEQFF	TGTGCCAGCAGCCCCTGGGACAGGGTTTACAATGAGCAGTTCTTC	TRBD1	many	TRBV14	TRBJ2-1
CATARGGEAYEQYF	TGTGCCACGGCGCGGGGTGGTGAGGCCTACGAGCAGTACTTC	NA	NA	TRBV24-1	TRBJ2-7
CSVGQRGIEYF	TGCAGCGTAGGACAGAGAGGTATAGAGTACTTC	NA	NA	TRBV29-1	TRBJ2-4
CSVDRDPLNNEQFF	TGCAGCGTCGACCGGGACCCCCTAAACAATGAGCAGTTCTTC	NA	NA	TRBV29-1	TRBJ2-1
CASRSSGLERDEQFF	TGTGCCAGCAGATCCTCGGGACTGGAGAGGGATGAGCAGTTCTTC	NA	many	TRBV6-2/TRBV6-3	TRBJ2-1
CASSFLAGYEQYF	TGCGCCAGCAGCTTTTTGGCAGGCTACGAGCAGTACTTC	NA	NA	TRBV5-1	TRBJ2-7
CASSYRGLEGNEQFF	TGTGCCAGCAGTTATCGCGGGCTGGAGGGCAATGAGCAGTTCTTC	NA	many	TRBV6-5	TRBJ2-1
CSARSGQGTGEQFF	TGCAGTGCTAGGTCAGGGCAAGGTACGGGTGAGCAGTTCTTC	NA	many	TRBV20-1	TRBJ2-1
CASSPPVGQETQYF	TGTGCCAGCTCACCACCAGTCGGCCAAGAGACCCAGTACTTC	NA	many	TRBV18	TRBJ2-5
CASRTGIDTGELFF	TGCGCCAGCAGAACAGGGATAGACACCGGGGAGCTGTTTTTT	NA	NA	TRBV5-1	TRBJ2-2
CAGLVPGQDSIYGYTF	TGTGCCGGACTAGTACCGGGACAGGACTCAATCTATGGCTACACCTTC	TRBD1	few	TRBV6-2/TRBV6-3	TRBJ1-2
CASSYEEYSNQPQHF	TGTGCCAGCAGTTACGAGGAATATAGCAATCAGCCCCAGCATTTT	NA	few	TRBV6-6	TRBJ1-5
CASSSVGLRSYEQYF	TGTGCCAGCAGCTCTGTCGGGTTACGGTCCTACGAGCAGTACTTC	NA	many	TRBV13	TRBJ2-7
CASSLTPLMDEQFF	TGTGCCAGCAGCTTAACTCCCTTAATGGATGAGCAGTTCTTC	NA	many	TRBV7-9	TRBJ2-1
CSVEDLRDDRGDYGYTF	TGCAGCGTTGAAGACCTTCGGGACGATCGAGGTGACTATGGCTACACCTTC	NA	NA	TRBV29-1	TRBJ1-2
CASSLAAGNTEAFF	TGTGCCAGCAGCTTAGCGGCGGGGAACACTGAAGCTTTCTTT	NA	many	TRBV7-2	TRBJ1-1
CASSLRQGSDYGYTF	TGTGCCAGCAGCTTACGACAGGGCAGCGACTATGGCTACACCTTC	TRBD1	many	TRBV7-9	TRBJ1-2
CASSSRVSYNEQFF	TGTGCCAGCAGCTCCAGGGTATCCTACAATGAGCAGTTCTTC	NA	many	TRBV7-2	TRBJ2-1